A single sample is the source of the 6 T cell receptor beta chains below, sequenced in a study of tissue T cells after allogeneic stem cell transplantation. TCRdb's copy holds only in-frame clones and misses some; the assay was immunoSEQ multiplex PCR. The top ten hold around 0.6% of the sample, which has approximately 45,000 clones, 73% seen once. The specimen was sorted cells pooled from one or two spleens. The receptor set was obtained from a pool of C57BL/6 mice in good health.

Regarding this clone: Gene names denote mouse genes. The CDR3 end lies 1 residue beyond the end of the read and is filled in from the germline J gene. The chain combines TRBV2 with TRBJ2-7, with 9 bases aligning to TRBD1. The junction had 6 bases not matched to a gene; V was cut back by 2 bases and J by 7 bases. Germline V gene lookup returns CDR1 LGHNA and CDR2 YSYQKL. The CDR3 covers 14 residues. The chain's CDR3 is CASSQRDREGEQYF. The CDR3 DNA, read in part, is TGTGCCAGCAGCCAAAGGGACAGGGAGGGGGAACAGTAC.

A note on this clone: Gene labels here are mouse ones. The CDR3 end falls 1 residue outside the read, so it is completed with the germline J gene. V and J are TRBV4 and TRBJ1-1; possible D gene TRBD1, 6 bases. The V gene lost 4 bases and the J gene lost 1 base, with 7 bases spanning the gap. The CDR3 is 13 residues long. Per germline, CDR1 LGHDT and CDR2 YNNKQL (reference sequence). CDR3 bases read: TGTGCCAGCAGCTCACAGGGAAACACAGAAGTCTTC. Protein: CASSSQGNTEVF. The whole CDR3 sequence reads CASSSQGNTEVFF.

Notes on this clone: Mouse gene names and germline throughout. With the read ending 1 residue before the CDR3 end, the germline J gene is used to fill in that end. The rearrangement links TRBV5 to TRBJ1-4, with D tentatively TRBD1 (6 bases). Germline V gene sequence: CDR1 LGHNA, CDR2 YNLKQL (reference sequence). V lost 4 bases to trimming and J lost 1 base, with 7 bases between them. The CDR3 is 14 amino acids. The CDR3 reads CASSPDSSNERLFF. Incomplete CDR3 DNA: TGTGCCAGCAGCCCGGACAGTTCCAACGAAAGATTATTT.

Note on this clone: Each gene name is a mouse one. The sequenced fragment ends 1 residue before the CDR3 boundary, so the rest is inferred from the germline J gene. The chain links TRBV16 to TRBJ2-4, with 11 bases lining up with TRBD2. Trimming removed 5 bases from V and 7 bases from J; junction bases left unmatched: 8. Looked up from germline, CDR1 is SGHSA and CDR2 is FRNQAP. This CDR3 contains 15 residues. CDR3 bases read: TGTGCAAGCAGCCTCACTGGGGGGGCGCAGGACACCTTGTAC. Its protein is CASSLTGGAQDTLY. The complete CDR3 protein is CASSLTGGAQDTLYF.

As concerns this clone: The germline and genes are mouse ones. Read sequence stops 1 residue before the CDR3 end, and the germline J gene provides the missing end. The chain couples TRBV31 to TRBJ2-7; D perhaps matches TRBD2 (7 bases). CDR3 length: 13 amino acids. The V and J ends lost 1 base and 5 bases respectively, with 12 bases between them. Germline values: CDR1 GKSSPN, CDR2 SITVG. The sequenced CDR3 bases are TGTGCCTGGAGTCCTTGGGGGGCTCATGAACAGTAC. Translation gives CAWSPWGAHEQY. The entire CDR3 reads CAWSPWGAHEQYF.

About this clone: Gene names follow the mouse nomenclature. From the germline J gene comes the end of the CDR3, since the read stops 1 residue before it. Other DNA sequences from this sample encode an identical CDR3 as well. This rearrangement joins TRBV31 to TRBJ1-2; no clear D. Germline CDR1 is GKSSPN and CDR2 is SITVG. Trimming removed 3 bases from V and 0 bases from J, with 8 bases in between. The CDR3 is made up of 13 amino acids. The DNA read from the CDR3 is TGTGCCTGGAGCCTTTTTGCAAACTCCGACTACACC. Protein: CAWSLFANSDYT. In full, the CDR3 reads CAWSLFANSDYTF.